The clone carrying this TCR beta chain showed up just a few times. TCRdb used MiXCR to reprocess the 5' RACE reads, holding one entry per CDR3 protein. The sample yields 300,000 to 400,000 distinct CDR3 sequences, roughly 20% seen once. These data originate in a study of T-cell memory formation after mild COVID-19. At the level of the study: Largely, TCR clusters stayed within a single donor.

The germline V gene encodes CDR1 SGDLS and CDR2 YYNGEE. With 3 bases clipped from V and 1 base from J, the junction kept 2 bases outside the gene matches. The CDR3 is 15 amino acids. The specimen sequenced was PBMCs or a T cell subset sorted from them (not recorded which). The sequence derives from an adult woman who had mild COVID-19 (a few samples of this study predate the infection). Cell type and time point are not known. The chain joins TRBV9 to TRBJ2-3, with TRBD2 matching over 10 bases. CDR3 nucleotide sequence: TGTGCCAGCAGCGCCAGCGGGGGGGGCACAGATACGCAGTATTTT. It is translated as CASSASGGGTDTQYF.